This T cell receptor beta chain came from a study of T-cell reconstitution after alpha-beta-depleted transplantation in children. This sample's TCRbeta library carried unique molecular identifier barcodes. TCRdb analysed the PCR reads with MiXCR anew, one entry per CDR3 protein. The table shows about 540,000 distinct CDR3 sequences, with about 16% occurring only once. The CDR3 length is 15 residues. Trimming removed 6 bases at V and 1 base at J, with 13 bases between. Germline assignment: CDR1 MNHEY and CDR2 SMNVEV (reference sequence). This clonotype was counted between two and nine times. V usage is TRBV27 and J usage is TRBJ2-4; tentatively, D is TRBD2 (6 bases). This receptor was identified in a human donor who donated a stem cell graft to a child with acute lymphoblastic leukemia. Sequencing used PBMCs from the stem cell graft donor, obtained from the stem cell graft. The CDR3 nucleotides read TGTGCCAGCAGAAAACCGGGAGTCGCCAAAAACATTCAGTACTTC. It specifies CASRKPGVAKNIQYF.